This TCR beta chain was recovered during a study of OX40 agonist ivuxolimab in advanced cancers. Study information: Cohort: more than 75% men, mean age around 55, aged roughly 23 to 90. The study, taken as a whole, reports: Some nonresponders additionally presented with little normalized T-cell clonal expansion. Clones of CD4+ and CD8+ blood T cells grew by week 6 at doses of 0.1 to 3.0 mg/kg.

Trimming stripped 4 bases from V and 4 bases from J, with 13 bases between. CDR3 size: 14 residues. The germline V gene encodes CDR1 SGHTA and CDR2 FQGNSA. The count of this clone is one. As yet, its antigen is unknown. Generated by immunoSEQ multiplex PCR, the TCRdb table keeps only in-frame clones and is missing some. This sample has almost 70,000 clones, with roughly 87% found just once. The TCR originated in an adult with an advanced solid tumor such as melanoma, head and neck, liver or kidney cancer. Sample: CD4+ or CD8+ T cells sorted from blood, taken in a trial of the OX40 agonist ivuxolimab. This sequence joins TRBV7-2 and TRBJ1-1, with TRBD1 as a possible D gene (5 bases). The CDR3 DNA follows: TGTGCCAGCAGCTACCAGGGCGTGGGCACTGAAGCTTTCTTT. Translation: CASSYQGVGTEAFF. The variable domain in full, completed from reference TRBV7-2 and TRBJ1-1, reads GAGVSQSPSNKVTEKGKDVELRCDPISGHTALYWYRQSLGQGLEFLIYFQGNSAPDKSGLPSDRFSAERTGGSVSTLTIQRTQQEDSAVYLCASSYQGVGTEAFFGQGTRLTVV.